The 15 T cell receptor beta chains reported below all come from one sample, sequenced in a study of spatial heterogeneity in lung cancer. Study-wide findings and caveats: Within tumors, counts of expanded alpha and beta TCRs tracked tumor mutation counts.

Specified time point: sample taken at primary tumor resection. These receptors have no known antigen. MiXCR, applied by TCRdb to the 5' RACE reads, yields one record per CDR3 protein. Of approximately 3,500 distinct CDR3 sequences in the sample, about 15% were seen once. Sequencing used lung tumor tissue, obtained at surgery. Receptors originate from a female donor with early-stage non-small cell lung cancer.

A remark on this clonotype: Since it is a stray read in a library aimed at alpha chains, this beta chain has a size that is not meaningful. The chain employs TRBV7-2 and TRBJ2-6; possibly TRBD2 for D (5 bases). This CDR3 is 16 amino acids long. Germline loops: CDR1 SGHTA, CDR2 FQGNSA. Between the trimmed V and J ends, which lost 4 bases and 2 bases, there was a span of 12 bases. CDR3 in DNA: TGTGCCAGCAGCTCCCTGGCCGGGGCTGGGGCCAACGTCCTGACTTTC. Translation: CASSSLAGAGANVLTF. Looking up the rest from reference TRBV7-2 and TRBJ2-6 gives the full variable domain: GAGVSQSPSNKVTEKGKDVELRCDPISGHTALYWYRQSLGQGLEFLIYFQGNSAPDKSGLPSDRFSAERTGGSVSTLTIQRTQQEDSAVYLCASSSLAGAGANVLTFGAGSRLTVL.

By share, this clonotype ranks as medium-sized. This beta chain lies outside the target of a library built for alpha chains; its clone size means little. The rearrangement links TRBV20-1 to TRBJ2-1; the D is unclear. V lost 4 bases and J lost 8, with 18 bases in between. The CDR3 loop spans 14 amino acids. The germline V gene encodes CDR1 DFQATT and CDR2 SNEGSKA (reference sequence). The CDR3 bases are TGCAGTGCTATGACCGACCGGCAGTTTGATGAGCAGTTCTTC. Translation gives CSAMTDRQFDEQFF.

In regard to this clonotype: This beta chain was picked up by a library intended for alpha chains and is off target, so its count carries little meaning. In DNA, the CDR3 is TGTGCCAGTAGAAAGGGGGCTAGCGGGGGCAATGAGCAGTTCTTC. Protein sequence: CASRKGASGGNEQFF. The genes are TRBV19 and TRBJ2-1, with 10 bases lining up with TRBD2. After removal of 6 bases from V and 6 bases from J, the junction contained 8 bases not matched to a gene. CDR3 length: 15 amino acids. The V gene's germline CDR1 is LNHDA and CDR2 SQIVND (reference sequence).

This clonotype is judged medium-sized. This beta chain lies outside the target of a library built for alpha chains; its clone size means little. V and J are TRBV27 and TRBJ1-1; 7 nucleotides match TRBD1. Germline CDR1 and CDR2: MNHEY and SMNVEV (reference sequence). V dropped 5 bases and J dropped 8; count of bases not matched to a gene: 8. This CDR3 comprises 13 residues. CDR3 loop: CASSQWTGSEAFF. The DNA of the CDR3 is TGTGCCAGCAGTCAGTGGACAGGATCCGAAGCTTTCTTT.

Details on this clonotype: Because the library targeted alpha chains, this beta chain is an off-target read whose size means little. The V gene is TRBV4-2, the J gene TRBJ1-4, with D hard to call. Germline CDR1 is LGHNA and CDR2 is YNFKEQ. The CDR3 is made up of 13 amino acids. V shed 0 bases and J shed 6 bases, with 5 bases lying between them. The CDR3 reads CASSQEYHEKLFF. The CDR3, as DNA: TGTGCCAGCAGCCAAGAGTATCATGAAAAACTGTTTTTT.

A remark on this clonotype: This beta chain is a stray sequence in a library constructed for alpha chains; its clone size is not meaningful. This rearrangement joins TRBV6-5 to TRBJ2-3, with a weak D call TRBD1 (6 bases). Trimming pared 4 bases from V and 0 bases from J, leaving 11 bases between. The CDR3 has 15 amino acids. Germline CDR1 is MNHEY and CDR2 is SVGAGI. CDR3 in DNA: TGTGCCAGCAGTTGGACAGATTTTAGCACAGATACGCAGTATTTT. Protein sequence: CASSWTDFSTDTQYF.

This clonotype is classed as medium-sized. This beta chain slipped into a library made for alpha chains as a stray read, so its size is not meaningful. The genes are TRBV10-3 and TRBJ2-2; 7 bases map to TRBD1. With 0 bases clipped from V and 2 bases from J, the junction kept 3 bases outside the gene matches. The CDR3 runs 16 residues. Per the germline V gene, CDR1 is ENHRY and CDR2 is SYGVKD. This chain's CDR3 is CAISESSGGNTGELFF. The CDR3 nucleotides are TGTGCCATCAGTGAGTCGTCAGGGGGTAACACCGGGGAGCTGTTTTTT.

This clonotype was recorded many times. A library made for alpha chains picked up this beta chain off target, so its size means little. This sequence joins TRBV10-3 and TRBJ2-5; TRBD2 might be the D (6 bases). The CDR3 is made up of 14 amino acids. V gave up 3 bases and J gave up 2 bases, with 10 bases separating them. CDR1 is ENHRY and CDR2 is SYGVKD in the germline V gene. The CDR3 loop reads CAISEGGEQETQYF. As DNA, the CDR3 is TGTGCCATCAGTGAAGGCGGGGAGCAAGAGACCCAGTACTTC.

By frequency in the sample, this clonotype is medium-sized (0.01 to 0.1%). Being off target in a library aimed at alpha chains, this beta chain has a size of little meaning. The chain couples TRBV7-3 to TRBJ2-5; D call uncertain. There are 14 residues in the CDR3. From germline, CDR1 is SGHTA and CDR2 FQGTGA. Between the trimmed V and J ends, which lost 5 bases and 0 bases, there was a span of 10 bases. CDR3 amino acids: CASSAMGYQETQYF. The CDR3 DNA reads as TGTGCCAGCAGCGCAATGGGGTACCAAGAGACCCAGTACTTC.

The sample holds many counts of this clonotype. The library was prepared for alpha chains; this beta chain is a stray read, so its frequency means little. The chain recombines TRBV28 with TRBJ1-5; 12 bases align to TRBD1. Germline CDR1 and CDR2: MDHEN and SYDVKM. This CDR3 has 16 amino acids. Unmatched junction bases numbered 9, after V lost 6 bases and J lost 6 bases. CDR3 in amino acids: CASSPGTGGGSQPQHF. CDR3 bases: TGTGCCAGCAGCCCCGGGACAGGGGGCGGGAGTCAGCCCCAGCATTTT.

In its sample, this clonotype is medium-sized. This beta chain appears as a stray read in a library generated for alpha chains; its size is not informative. The J gene is TRBJ2-1, the V gene TRBV10-3; possible D gene TRBD2, 6 bases. The CDR3 consists of 15 residues. V lost 5 bases, J lost 5 bases, and 16 bases lay in between. Germline V CDR1 and CDR2: ENHRY, SYGVKD. CDR3 sequence: CAISPTHAGHNEQFF. The CDR3 region has the DNA TGTGCCATCAGTCCCACCCACGCGGGGCACAATGAGCAGTTCTTC.

This clonotype is termed medium-sized. For a library built for alpha chains, this beta chain is a stray read; little rests on its size. The chain recombines TRBV9 with TRBJ1-1; maybe TRBD1 (5 bases). The V gene lost 1 base and the J gene lost 3 bases, with 10 bases spanning the gap. This CDR3 has 14 residues. Looked up from germline, CDR1 is SGDLS and CDR2 is YYNGEE. CDR3 nucleotides: TGTGCCAGCAGCGTATGGGGGTTCGACACTGAAGCTTTCTTT. Amino acid sequence: CASSVWGFDTEAFF. The whole variable domain, remainder taken from reference TRBV9 and TRBJ1-1, is DSGVTQTPKHLITATGQRVTLRCSPRSGDLSVYWYQQSLDQGLQFLIQYYNGEERAKGNILERFSAQQFPDLHSELNLSSLELGDSALYFCASSVWGFDTEAFFGQGTRLTVV.

This clonotype was detected ten times or more. Because the library targeted alpha chains, this beta chain is an off-target read whose size means little. V and J are TRBV3-1 and TRBJ2-7; 9 bases are a match to TRBD1. After removal of 6 bases from V and 3 bases from J, the junction contained 6 bases not matched to a gene. The CDR3 is made up of 14 amino acids. The germline V gene encodes CDR1 LGHDT and CDR2 YNNKEL (reference sequence). The CDR3 nucleotides read TGTGCCAGCAGACCCGACAGGGGGAGCTACGAGCAGTACTTC. Protein product: CASRPDRGSYEQYF.

This clonotype is medium-sized by share. This beta chain represents an off-target read in a library built for alpha chains; its size is of limited meaning. The genes are TRBV27 and TRBJ2-5; 7 positions agree with TRBD2. The V gene end was trimmed by 7 bases and the J gene end by 2 bases; junction bases not matched to a gene: 10. The germline V gene encodes CDR1 MNHEY and CDR2 SMNVEV (reference sequence). The CDR3 has 15 residues. The CDR3 is CASTPLGEGQETQYF. CDR3 sequence (DNA): TGTGCCAGCACCCCCCTAGGGGAGGGGCAAGAGACCCAGTACTTC.

This clonotype is categorized as medium-sized (0.01 to 0.1%). This beta chain is a stray sequence in a library constructed for alpha chains; its clone size is not meaningful. The chain links TRBV7-9 to TRBJ1-5; weak D call: TRBD1 (6 bases). V was shortened by 3 bases and J by 7 bases, with 16 bases between the two germline ends. CDR3 length equals 15 residues. Germline V gene lookup returns CDR1 SEHNR and CDR2 FQNEAQ (reference sequence). CDR3 amino acids: CASSLTAAGHQPQHF. CDR3 nucleotide sequence: TGTGCCAGCAGCTTGACGGCGGCGGGACACCAGCCCCAGCATTTT.